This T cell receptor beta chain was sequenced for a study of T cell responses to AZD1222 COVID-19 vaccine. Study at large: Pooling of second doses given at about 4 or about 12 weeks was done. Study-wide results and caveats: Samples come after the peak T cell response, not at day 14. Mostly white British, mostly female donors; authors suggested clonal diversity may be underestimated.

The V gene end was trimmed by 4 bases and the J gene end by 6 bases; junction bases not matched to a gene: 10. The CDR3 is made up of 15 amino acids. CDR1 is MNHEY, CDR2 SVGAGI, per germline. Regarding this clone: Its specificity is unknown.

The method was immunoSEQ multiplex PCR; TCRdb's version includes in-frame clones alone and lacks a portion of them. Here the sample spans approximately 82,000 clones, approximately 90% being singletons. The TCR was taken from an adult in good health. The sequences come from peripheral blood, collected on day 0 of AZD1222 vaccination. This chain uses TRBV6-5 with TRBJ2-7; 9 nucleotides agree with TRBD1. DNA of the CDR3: TGTGCCAGCAGTTTTTCCCCGGGACAGGGTAGCGAGCAGTACTTC. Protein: CASSFSPGQGSEQYF.